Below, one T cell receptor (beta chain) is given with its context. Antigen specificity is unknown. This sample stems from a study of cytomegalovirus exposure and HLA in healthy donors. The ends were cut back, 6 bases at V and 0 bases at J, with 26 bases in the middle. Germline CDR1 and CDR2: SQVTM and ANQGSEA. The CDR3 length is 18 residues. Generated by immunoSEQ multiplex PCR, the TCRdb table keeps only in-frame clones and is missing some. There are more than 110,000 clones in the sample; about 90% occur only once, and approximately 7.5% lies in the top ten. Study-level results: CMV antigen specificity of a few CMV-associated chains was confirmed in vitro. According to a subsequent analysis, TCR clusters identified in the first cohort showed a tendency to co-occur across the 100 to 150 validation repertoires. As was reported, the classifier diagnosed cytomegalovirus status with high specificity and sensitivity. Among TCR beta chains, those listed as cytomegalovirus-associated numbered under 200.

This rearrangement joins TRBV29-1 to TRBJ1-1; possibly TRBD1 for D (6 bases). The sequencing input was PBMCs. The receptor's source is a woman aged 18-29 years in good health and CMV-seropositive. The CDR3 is CSVAAGGHSYLMNTEAFF. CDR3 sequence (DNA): TGCAGCGTCGCCGCGGGGGGGCACTCTTACTTGATGAACACTGAAGCTTTCTTT.